This T cell receptor (beta chain) comes out of a study of tumor and adjacent non-tumor tissue in lung cancer. This sample's RNA came from whole unsorted tissue. The library came from three nested PCR rounds adapted from ARM-PCR protocols. A single record per CDR3 protein comes from TCRdb applying MiXCR to the multiplex PCR reads. The sample contains about 93,000 distinct CDR3 sequences, around 57% of which appear only once. This clonotype was counted between two and nine times. V was pared by 6 bases and J by 1 base, with 12 bases between. Germline CDR1 reads SGHAT; CDR2 reads FQNNGV. There are 15 residues in the CDR3.

The receptor was derived from a man aged 65 to 85 with non-small cell lung cancer. Sequenced sample: lung tumor tissue. The rearrangement links TRBV11-2 to TRBJ2-2, with D perhaps TRBD2 (5 bases). In DNA form, the CDR3 reads TGTGCCAGCAGAACGCCAAGCGGGAACACCGGGGAGCTGTTTTTT. Its protein is CASRTPSGNTGELFF.